The rows below give T cell receptor beta chains drawn from one sample of a study of T cell responses to AZD1222 COVID-19 vaccine. Produced via immunoSEQ multiplex PCR; TCRdb's table is partial and in-frame only. This repertoire shows 100,000 to 150,000 clones, 80% to 95% found once; its top ten account for 0.85% to 1.2%. The sequences come from peripheral blood, collected 28 days after the second AZD1222 dose. The origin of the receptors is an adult who received the AZD1222 COVID-19 vaccine. Each CDR3 is given with its conserved first and last residue. A D gene is named only where the DNA matches it firmly. A clone size is listed for some rows: how often the clone was seen (once, few, many), or a class if it is expanded.

clone_size	d_call	v_call	j_call	cdr3_aa	cdr3_nt
-	-	TRBV4-1	TRBJ2-3	CASSQDPVTDTQYF	TGCGCCAGCAGCCAAGATCCGGTCACAGATACGCAGTATTTT
-	TRBD2	TRBV6-4	TRBJ2-2	CASRTSSGTGELFF	TGTGCCAGCCGCACCTCTAGCGGCACCGGGGAGCTGTTTTTT
-	-	TRBV30	TRBJ1-3	CAWDPKGGNTIYF	TGTGCCTGGGATCCTAAGGGTGGAAACACCATATATTTT
-	-	TRBV7-9	TRBJ2-7	CASSLQTAAHYEQYF	TGTGCCAGCAGCTTACAGACAGCGGCCCACTACGAGCAGTACTTC
once	TRBD1	TRBV30	TRBJ1-1	CASRGQGSAEAFF	TGTGCCTCCAGAGGACAGGGGAGCGCTGAAGCTTTCTTT
-	-	TRBV19	TRBJ1-6	CASTQGSSYNSPLHF	TGTGCCAGTACCCAGGGGAGCTCCTATAATTCACCCCTCCACTTT
-	-	TRBV29-1	TRBJ1-1	CSVESGANTEAFF	TGCAGCGTTGAATCGGGGGCAAACACTGAAGCTTTCTTT
-	-	TRBV27	TRBJ2-7	CASSWRALGGDYEQYF	TGTGCCAGCAGTTGGCGGGCCCTCGGTGGGGACTACGAGCAGTACTTC
-	TRBD1	TRBV29-1	TRBJ2-1	CSAGQGPYNEQFF	TGCAGCGCCGGACAGGGGCCCTACAATGAGCAGTTCTTC
-	TRBD1	TRBV28	TRBJ1-1	CASGLTRGQGVTEAFF	TGTGCCAGCGGTCTTACCCGGGGACAGGGGGTGACTGAAGCTTTCTTT
-	-	TRBV29-1	TRBJ2-7	CSVEVTASHEQYF	TGCAGCGTTGAAGTTACGGCCAGCCACGAGCAGTACTTC
-	-	TRBV2	TRBJ1-6	CASSEALSTLHF	TGTGCCAGCAGTGAAGCGTTGAGCACCCTCCACTTT
-	TRBD1	TRBV3-1/TRBV3-2	TRBJ1-5	CASSARGNQPQHF	TGTGCCAGCAGCGCCAGGGGGAATCAGCCCCAGCATTTT
-	-	TRBV19	TRBJ1-5	CASAEDNNQPQHF	TGTGCCAGTGCCGAAGACAACAATCAGCCCCAGCATTTT
-	-	TRBV5-6	TRBJ1-2	CASSLVTGPNYGYTF	TGTGCCAGCAGCTTGGTAACAGGGCCCAACTATGGCTACACCTTC
-	-	TRBV6-2/TRBV6-3	TRBJ2-1	CASSYSIRGSSNEQFF	TGTGCCAGCAGTTACTCGATCCGGGGGAGTAGCAATGAGCAGTTCTTC
-	-	TRBV30	TRBJ1-5	CAWSDRGNQPQHF	TGTGCCTGGAGTGACAGGGGCAATCAGCCCCAGCATTTT
-	TRBD1	TRBV19	TRBJ1-5	CASRGPGNSNQPQHF	TGTGCCAGCAGGGGGCCAGGGAATAGCAATCAGCCCCAGCATTTT
-	-	TRBV4-3	TRBJ1-3	CASSPTRAGTIYF	TGCGCCAGCAGCCCTACAAGGGCTGGCACCATATATTTT
-	-	TRBV28	TRBJ1-6	CASSLSGAHSPLHF	TGTGCCAGCAGTTTATCTGGGGCCCATTCACCCCTCCACTTT
few	TRBD2	TRBV30	TRBJ2-2	CAWSPRLAGGVGELFF	TGTGCCTGGAGTCCCCGCCTAGCGGGAGGAGTTGGGGAGCTGTTTTTT
-	-	TRBV5-8	TRBJ1-5	CASSAGHRNQPQHF	TGTGCCAGCAGCGCGGGACATCGCAATCAGCCCCAGCATTTT
-	-	TRBV7-3	TRBJ2-1	CASRTGLGENNEQFF	TGTGCCAGCAGAACGGGCCTAGGGGAAAACAATGAGCAGTTCTTC
-	-	TRBV4-2	TRBJ1-1	CASSHWEAGEAFF	TGTGCCAGCAGCCACTGGGAGGCGGGTGAAGCTTTCTTT
-	-	TRBV11-3	TRBJ1-6	CASSLTGLPGSPLHF	TGTGCCAGCAGCTTGACAGGCCTCCCGGGTTCACCCCTCCACTTT
-	TRBD1	TRBV5-1	TRBJ1-1	CASSRDRTNTEAFF	TGCGCCAGCAGCCGGGACAGGACGAACACTGAAGCTTTCTTT
-	-	TRBV12-3/TRBV12-4	TRBJ1-5	CASRDSGGQPQHF	TGTGCCAGCAGGGATAGTGGTGGACAGCCCCAGCATTTT
-	-	TRBV6-2/TRBV6-3	TRBJ1-1	CASSSRGRMNTEAFF	TGTGCCAGCAGTTCCCGAGGACGGATGAACACTGAAGCTTTCTTT
once	TRBD2	TRBV3-1/TRBV3-2	TRBJ2-2	CASSSRLAGGPFGALFF	TGTGCCAGCAGCTCCAGACTAGCGGGAGGGCCTTTTGGGGCGCTGTTTTTT
-	-	TRBV7-9	TRBJ1-3	CASSLTGNTIYF	TGTGCCAGCAGCCTAACTGGAAACACCATATATTTT
-	TRBD1	TRBV7-2	TRBJ2-6	CASSIGTGATGANVLTF	TGTGCCAGCAGCATCGGGACAGGGGCGACTGGGGCCAACGTCCTGACTTTC